A single sample gave rise to the 2 T cell receptor beta chains below, sequenced in a study of blood T cell repertoires in COVID-19 (TCRdb year 2020). The library came from the immunoSEQ multiplex PCR assay. TCRdb holds this immuneACCESS table with in-frame rearrangements only. Some clones are missing; in checked studies, unresolved V genes explain under half, and the rest has no known cause. For this sample there are some 41,000 clones; 90% appear just once. Together, the top ten hold roughly 5.7% of the sample. The material sequenced was peripheral blood. The receptors shown here come from a human donor in a cohort sampled during active COVID-19.

The V call is TRBV28, the J call TRBJ1-2; D may be TRBD1 (6 bases). The length of the CDR3 is 16 residues. The germline gives CDR1 MDHEN, CDR2 SYDVKM. Deletions cut 3 bases from V and 5 bases from J, with 19 bases between. CDR3 in amino acids: CASSFTDRPPGYGYTF. The CDR3 bases are TGTGCCAGCAGTTTCACAGACAGGCCCCCCGGGTATGGCTACACCTTC.

As DNA, the CDR3 is TGTGCCAGCAGTTACTCGAAAACTCGGACAGGGGGTTACGAGCAGTACTTC. Translation gives CASSYSKTRTGGYEQYF. The chain carries TRBV6-2 or TRBV6-3 and TRBJ2-7, with 10 positions matching TRBD1. This CDR3 region has 17 residues. Losses at the gene ends were 0 bases for V and 4 bases for J; bases not matched to a gene: 9. Germline assignment: CDR1 MNHEY and CDR2 SVGEGT.